This T cell receptor beta chain was observed in a study of T cells expressing NK-cell markers. Study context: Among eight sequenced donors, seven carried HCMV seropositivity while one was seronegative.

Following a re-call of the 5' RACE reads, TCRdb has one entry per CDR3 protein and lacks DNA. Found here are about 260,000 distinct CDR3 sequences; the top ten clones hold roughly 4.2%. This CDR3 has 16 residues. Germline loops: CDR1 DFQATT, CDR2 SNEGSKA (reference sequence). Sequencing input: blood T cells: a sorted CD56 or NKG2C T cell subset, CD4+ or CD8+ T cells, or bulk PBMC T cells (not recorded which). The chain links TRBV20-1 to TRBJ1-6; the TRBD1 assignment by TCRdb is unverifiable without DNA. This sequence originates from a woman between 18 and 75 years old in good health. The CDR3 here is CSARVQGDTYNSPLHF.